The sequence of this TCR beta chain was determined in a study of T cell repertoires in cytomegalovirus infection. Overall study context: Signatures in public TCR beta sequences pointed to both CMV infection and matching HLA type. Study-wide points: Summed public TCR beta family frequency identified CMV carriers bearing the relevant HLA. Dominant in the ex vivo response were TCR beta clonotypes restricted by HLA-C and specific for CMV.

TCRdb used MiXCR to reprocess the reads, holding one entry per CDR3 protein. The sample has under 300,000 distinct CDR3 sequences, more than 9% seen once. This clonotype was detected a few times. The target antigen is unknown. The V gene's germline CDR1 is LGHNA and CDR2 YNFKEQ. The CDR3 extends over 15 amino acids. Unmatched junction bases numbered 9, after V lost 0 bases and J lost 7 bases. Sequenced input: PBMCs. The sequence was obtained from a human donor in good health (CMV status not recorded). Some clones in this sample may be carry-over from other donors' samples. This chain uses TRBV4-2 with TRBJ2-7; 7 bases fit TRBD2. The CDR3 loop is CASSQDWLKGGEQYF. The CDR3 DNA reads as TGTGCCAGCAGCCAAGATTGGTTAAAGGGAGGGGAGCAGTACTTC.